This paragraph reports one T cell receptor beta chain. The entry originates in a study of radiotherapy plus CTLA-4 blockade in lung cancer. Sequenced by immunoSEQ multiplex PCR; TCRdb stores in-frame clones only, minus some. Of 40,000 to 50,000 clones listed, 65% to 75% are singletons. Trimming removed 5 bases from V and 6 bases from J; junction bases left unmatched: 9. This CDR3 is 14 amino acids long. CDR1 SNHLY and CDR2 FYNNEI come from the germline V gene. The receptor was isolated from a human donor with non-small cell lung cancer who had stable disease on radiotherapy plus ipilimumab. The V gene is TRBV2, the J gene TRBJ1-1, with 7 bases fitting TRBD1. Source: peripheral blood, taken from a patient treated with radiotherapy plus ipilimumab. The CDR3 DNA reads TGTGCCAGCAGTCAAAGGGGGCGAGAGGCTGAAGCTTTCTTT. Protein: CASSQRGREAEAFF.